The 25 T cell receptor beta chains presented below share a single source sample, sequenced in a study of blood T cell repertoires in COVID-19. Clones were sequenced by immunoSEQ multiplex PCR, and TCRdb holds only the in-frame ones, with some missing. Here the sample spans 300,000 to 400,000 clones, around nine tenths being singletons. Sequencing was performed on PBMCs or T cells enriched from blood (not recorded which). The receptors were sampled from a woman in her 30s with acute COVID-19.

This chain links TRBV21-1 with TRBJ2-6; the table names TRBD1, a call not compared with the DNA. TRBV21-1 counts as a pseudogene. This CDR3 comprises 14 residues. The CDR3 protein is CARTINSGANVLTF. As DNA, the CDR3 is TGTGCCAGGACAATTAACTCTGGGGCCAACGTCCTGACTTTC.

This chain links TRBV24-1 with TRBJ1-4, with TRBD1 matching 7 bases. The CDR3 runs 15 residues. V was clipped by 1 base and J by 8 bases; unmatched bases: 6. Germline V gene sequence: CDR1 KGHDR, CDR2 SFDVKD. The CDR3 is CATSDFGQVKEKLFF. The CDR3 DNA is TGTGCCACCAGTGATTTCGGACAGGTCAAGGAAAAACTGTTTTTT.

This rearrangement joins TRBV3-1 (or the pseudogene TRBV3-2) to TRBJ1-1; D is perhaps TRBD1 (6 bases). CDR1 LGHDT and CDR2 YNNKEL come from the germline V gene (reference sequence). The V gene lost 4 bases and the J gene lost 0 bases, with 18 bases spanning the gap. The CDR3 sequence is 17 residues long. The CDR3 loop reads CASSPSRGGFVNTEAFF. In DNA form, the CDR3 reads TGTGCCAGCAGCCCTTCGAGGGGGGGCTTTGTGAACACTGAAGCTTTCTTT.

The V call is TRBV7-6, the J call TRBJ1-1; 8 bases align to TRBD1. In germline, CDR1 is SGHVS, CDR2 FNYEAQ. This CDR3 spans 14 amino acids. Trimming cost V 4 bases and J 3 bases; bases outside gene matches: 4. The CDR3 nucleotides are TGTGCCAGCAGCTACGGACAGGGCGACACTGAAGCTTTCTTT. It specifies CASSYGQGDTEAFF.

There are a few counts of this clone. The V gene is TRBV7-6, the J gene TRBJ2-3, with 9 nucleotides matching TRBD2. From germline, CDR1 is SGHVS and CDR2 FNYEAQ. The V segment lost 5 bases and the J segment 2 bases; nucleotides outside the gene matches: 5. CDR3 length equals 15 residues. The CDR3 sequence: CASSPSGGNTDTQYF. The CDR3 DNA sequence: TGTGCCAGCAGCCCGAGCGGGGGGAACACAGATACGCAGTATTTT.

J is TRBJ2-3 and V is TRBV10-3, with 10 bases lining up with TRBD1. After removal of 6 bases from V and 1 base from J, the junction contained 7 bases not matched to a gene. Germline loops: CDR1 ENHRY, CDR2 SYGVKD. The CDR3 spans 16 residues. CDR3 region: CAISLGTGVGTDTQYF. DNA for the CDR3: TGTGCCATCAGCCTTGGGACAGGGGTCGGCACAGATACGCAGTATTTT.

This clone was observed once. The chain has TRBV10-3 and TRBJ2-1; 7 bases fit TRBD1. Germline CDR1 ENHRY, CDR2 SYGVKD. J was trimmed by 6 bases and V by 6 bases; bases with no gene match: 5. The CDR3 length is 13 residues. The CDR3 DNA reads as TGTGCCATCAGGACCCCAGGGGGCAATGAGCAGTTCTTC. This codes for CAIRTPGGNEQFF.

J is TRBJ2-7 and V is TRBV27, with D perhaps matching TRBD2 (5 bases). Germline values: CDR1 MNHEY, CDR2 SMNVEV (reference sequence). V was shortened by 1 base and J by 3 bases, with 10 bases between the two germline ends. This CDR3 is 14 amino acids long. The CDR3 sequence is CASSLWASSYEQYF. In DNA, the CDR3 is TGTGCCAGCAGTTTATGGGCTAGCAGCTACGAGCAGTACTTC.

This chain links TRBV19 with TRBJ1-1; TRBD1 matches 9 bases. This CDR3 comprises 12 residues. CDR1 and CDR2 (germline): LNHDA, SQIVND (reference sequence). V lost 4 bases to trimming and J lost 8 bases; unmatched junction nucleotides: 2. This chain's CDR3 is CASSKDRGEAFF. The CDR3 nucleotides read TGTGCCAGTAGTAAAGACAGGGGGGAAGCTTTCTTT.

This clone was detected only a few times. The V call is TRBV19, the J call TRBJ1-5; no clear D. Germline lookup yields CDR1 LNHDA and CDR2 SQIVND (reference sequence). The CDR3 is made up of 16 amino acids. Trimming took 3 bases from V and 2 from J, leaving 14 bases between them. The CDR3 is CASSIQYTMGNQPQHF. The CDR3 DNA is TGTGCCAGTAGTATTCAGTACACCATGGGCAATCAGCCCCAGCATTTT.

This clone showed up just once. The CDR3 spells CASSQGREQPQHF. The CDR3 nucleotides read TGCGCCAGCAGCCAAGGAAGGGAGCAGCCCCAGCATTTT. The chain recombines TRBV4-3 with TRBJ1-5, with D hard to call. CDR1 is LGHNA and CDR2 is YSLEER in the germline V gene. The V and J ends lost 1 base and 7 bases respectively, with 8 bases between them. The CDR3 is made up of 13 amino acids.

V is TRBV29-1 and J is TRBJ1-2, with D perhaps matching TRBD1 (6 bases). This CDR3 spans 17 amino acids. Germline V CDR1 and CDR2: SQVTM, ANQGSEA. Trimming cost V 6 bases and J 0 bases, with 23 bases left between them. The CDR3 sequence is CSVDESGTPWTNYGYTF. In nucleotides, the CDR3 is TGCAGCGTAGATGAAAGCGGGACACCCTGGACTAACTATGGCTACACCTTC.

This chain uses TRBV27 with TRBJ2-5; TRBD2 agrees at 7 bases. V gave up 2 bases and J gave up 4 bases; unmatched junction bases: 4. This CDR3 contains 14 residues. CDR1 MNHEY and CDR2 SMNVEV come from the germline V gene (reference sequence). This CDR3 is CASSLTRGSETQYF. Here the CDR3 DNA reads TGTGCCAGCAGTTTAACGCGGGGGTCAGAGACCCAGTACTTC.

The CDR3 region has the DNA TGCGCCAGCAGTGAGGCCCTCCCTGACAGGGGAGCTGGAAACACCATATATTTT. Translating gives CASSEALPDRGAGNTIYF. The V call is TRBV10-2, the J call TRBJ1-3; 8 nucleotides agree with TRBD1. Germline assignment: CDR1 WSHSY and CDR2 SAAADI. The CDR3 covers 18 residues. The ends lost 2 bases at V and 2 bases at J; junction bases unmatched: 11.

The chain employs TRBV3-1 (or the pseudogene TRBV3-2) and TRBJ1-5; a possible D gene is TRBD1 (6 bases). The CDR3 totals 16 residues. Germline loops: CDR1 LGHDT, CDR2 YNNKEL (reference sequence). V lost 1 base and J 0 bases, leaving 10 bases between the germline ends. CDR3: CASSQGTAYSNQPQHF. CDR3 nucleotide sequence: TGTGCCAGCAGCCAAGGGACAGCTTATAGCAATCAGCCCCAGCATTTT.

J is TRBJ2-3 and V is TRBV6-6, with a weak D call TRBD2 (7 bases). The V gene's germline CDR1 is MNHNY and CDR2 SVGAGI (reference sequence). The V gene lost 7 bases and the J gene lost 5 bases, with 16 bases spanning the gap. CDR3 length: 14 amino acids. The CDR3 loop reads CASTRGGAQDTQYF. CDR3 bases: TGTGCCAGCACCCGTGGGGGGGCACAAGATACGCAGTATTTT.

The gene calls are TRBV7-9 and TRBJ2-2; 9 bases align to TRBD1. CDR3 length: 15 amino acids. Trimming at V came to 3 bases and at J to 5 bases, leaving 4 bases not matched to a gene. The germline V gene has CDR1 SEHNR and CDR2 FQNEAQ (reference sequence). The CDR3, as DNA: TGTGCCAGCAGCTTCGGGACAGGGAATACCGGGGAGCTGTTTTTT. This translates into CASSFGTGNTGELFF. Looking up the rest from reference TRBV7-9 and TRBJ2-2 gives the full variable domain: DTGVSQNPRHKITKRGQNVTFRCDPISEHNRLYWYRQTLGQGPEFLTYFQNEAQLEKSRLLSDRFSAERPKGSFSTLEIQRTEQGDSAMYLCASSFGTGNTGELFFGEGSRLTVL.

The chain combines TRBV19 with TRBJ2-7; possibly TRBD1 for D (6 bases). V lost 3 bases and J lost 0, with 12 bases in between. CDR3 size: 15 residues. CDR1 is LNHDA, CDR2 SQIVND, per germline (reference sequence). The CDR3 bases are TGTGCCAGTAGTATTGGCAGGGGAGTCTCCTACGAGCAGTACTTC. Its protein is CASSIGRGVSYEQYF.

The gene calls are TRBV6-5 and TRBJ1-2, with TRBD1 matching 10 bases. CDR3 length: 14 residues. V gave up 10 bases and J gave up 2 bases; unmatched junction bases: 7. Germline V gives CDR1 MNHEY, CDR2 SVGAGI. CDR3 sequence: CATKPDRGNYGYTF. The CDR3 coding sequence is TGTGCCACCAAACCGGACAGGGGGAACTATGGCTACACCTTC.

The CDR3 protein is CSVRDSYGYTF. The CDR3 DNA is TGCAGCGTCCGGGACAGCTATGGCTACACCTTC. The chain uses TRBV29-1 and TRBJ1-2; 7 bases line up with TRBD1. V shed 6 bases and J 4 bases; nucleotides not matched to a gene: 2. The CDR3 is made up of 11 amino acids. Germline loops: CDR1 SQVTM, CDR2 ANQGSEA.

The DNA of the CDR3 is TGTGCTAGTGGTCCCTTGGGGGGGGATTCAGATACGCAGTATTTT. Translated: CASGPLGGDSDTQYF. V gene TRBV12-5 combines with J gene TRBJ2-3, with 7 nucleotides matching TRBD2. With 5 bases clipped from V and 4 bases from J, the junction kept 9 bases outside the gene matches. This CDR3 contains 15 residues. Germline V CDR1 and CDR2: LGHNT, FRNRAP. The full variable domain, in which reference TRBV12-5 and TRBJ2-3 provide the parts outside the CDR3, is DARVTQTPRHKVTEMGQEVTMRCQPILGHNTVFWYRQTMMQGLELLAYFRNRAPLDDSGMPKDRFSAEMPDATLATLKIQPSEPRDSAVYFCASGPLGGDSDTQYFGPGTRLTVL.

The chain is built from TRBV11-3 and TRBJ2-1, with a tentative D call TRBD1 (6 bases). Trimming stripped 4 bases from V and 5 bases from J, with 9 bases between. CDR1 and CDR2 (germline): SGHNT, YENEEA. The CDR3 is 13 residues long. The CDR3, as DNA: TGTGCCAGCAGCTCAAGGGGGAACAATGAGCAGTTCTTC. Its translation: CASSSRGNNEQFF.

The chain recombines TRBV24-1 with TRBJ1-5, with a tentative D call TRBD1 (5 bases). Trimming took off 9 bases at V and 0 bases at J, with 14 bases between the two ends. The CDR3 covers 15 residues. Germline loops: CDR1 KGHDR, CDR2 SFDVKD. This chain's CDR3 is CATFKTVNSNQPQHF. The CDR3 DNA follows: TGTGCCACCTTTAAGACAGTGAATAGCAATCAGCCCCAGCATTTT.

The chain has TRBV7-2 and TRBJ2-1, with TRBD2 matching 7 bases. Germline CDR1 is SGHTA and CDR2 is FQGNSA. The CDR3 extends over 15 amino acids. With V trimmed by 5 bases and J by 4 bases, 8 bases remained unmatched. CDR3 bases: TGTGCCAGCAGCACCGGCCTAGCGGTATACAATGAGCAGTTCTTC. This translates into CASSTGLAVYNEQFF.

This clone was picked up a small number of times. V is TRBV20-1 and J is TRBJ2-7; 9 bases agree with TRBD2. Losses at the gene ends were 3 bases for V and 3 bases for J; bases not matched to a gene: 6. From germline, CDR1 is DFQATT and CDR2 SNEGSKA (reference sequence). The CDR3 consists of 14 residues. The CDR3: CSASVAGAFYEQYF. The CDR3 region has the DNA TGCAGTGCTAGTGTAGCGGGGGCCTTCTACGAGCAGTACTTC.